This is a list of T cell receptor beta chains from one sample in a study of Graves' ophthalmopathy and Graves' hyperthyroidism. MiXCR, applied by TCRdb to the multiplex PCR reads, yields one record per CDR3 protein. The sample records approximately 210,000 distinct CDR3 sequences, less than 30% being singletons. Sequenced sample: peripheral blood. The receptor set was obtained from a man aged 45-60 years with Graves' ophthalmopathy. Each CDR3 is given with its conserved first and last residue. A D gene is named only where the DNA matches it firmly. A clone size is listed for some rows: how often the clone was seen (once, few, many), or a class if it is expanded.

clone_size,j_call,d_call,v_call,cdr3_aa,cdr3_nt
.,TRBJ1-2,.,TRBV12-3/TRBV12-4,CASSFGLINYGYTF,TGTGCCAGCAGTTTTGGTCTCATTAACTATGGCTACACCTTC
many,TRBJ2-7,TRBD1,TRBV27,CASSEGQHVEQYF,TGTGCCAGCAGTGAGGGACAGCATGTCGAGCAGTACTTC
many,TRBJ1-2,.,TRBV24-1,CATSAGSLNYGYTF,TGTGCCACCAGCGCAGGTTCATTAAACTATGGCTACACCTTC
.,TRBJ1-2,.,TRBV2,CASTTSAYGYTF,TGTGCCAGCACCACAAGCGCCTATGGCTACACCTTC
many,TRBJ2-5,TRBD2,TRBV12-3/TRBV12-4,CASSNYILGGKETQYF,TGTGCCAGCAGTAATTATATCTTGGGGGGGAAAGAGACCCAGTACTTC
many,TRBJ1-5,.,TRBV12-3/TRBV12-4,CASSLGQQPQHF,TGTGCCAGCAGTTTGGGACAACAGCCCCAGCATTTT
many,TRBJ2-7,TRBD2,TRBV20-1,CSASGHEPAGERGGAYEQYF,TGCAGTGCTAGCGGTCACGAGCCAGCGGGGGAGCGGGGGGGGGCCTACGAGCAGTACTTC
.,TRBJ1-1,TRBD1,TRBV5-1,CASSFGQGGEAFF,TGCGCCAGCAGCTTCGGACAGGGAGGTGAAGCTTTCTTT
many,TRBJ1-2,.,TRBV30,CAWSATGVEGYTF,TGTGCCTGGAGTGCCACGGGGGTGGAGGGCTACACCTTC
many,TRBJ2-5,TRBD2,TRBV20-1,CSARALAGEETQYF,TGCAGTGCTAGGGCTCTAGCGGGAGAAGAGACCCAGTACTTC
.,TRBJ1-1,TRBD1,TRBV30,CAWSEGQGTEAFF,TGTGCCTGGAGTGAGGGACAGGGCACTGAAGCTTTCTTT
many,TRBJ1-5,TRBD1,TRBV12-3/TRBV12-4,CASSPQGRNQPQHF,TGTGCCAGCAGCCCACAGGGGAGAAATCAGCCCCAGCATTTT
.,TRBJ2-7,TRBD2,TRBV12-3/TRBV12-4,CASSGPASGAPYEQYF,TGTGCCAGCAGCGGTCCTGCTAGCGGGGCCCCCTACGAGCAGTACTTC
.,TRBJ1-3,.,TRBV10-3,CAISESGNTIYF,TGTGCCATCAGTGAGTCCGGAAACACCATATATTTT